This T cell receptor (beta chain) was sequenced for a study of response to subunit inactivated influenza vaccine. Each CDR3 protein gets one entry after TCRdb re-called the RT-PCR reads with MiXCR. Here the sample spans roughly 500,000 distinct CDR3 sequences, roughly a quarter being singletons. Study-level points and caveats: There was a suggestion from the authors that each seasonal influenza vaccination recruits few new T cells.

Trimming removed 5 bases at V and 1 base at J, with 9 bases between. The CDR3 spans 13 residues. CDR1 and CDR2 from the germline V gene are SGHRS and YFSETQ. This clonotype was counted at least ten times. The antigen remains unidentified. Another study also made use of these data, one on T cells expressing NK-cell markers. From that paper: Libraries used 5'RACE template switching adding universal primer site and UMIs. Researchers got TCR beta repertoires out of sorted CD3+CD56+NKG2C+, CD3+CD56+NKG2C- and CD3+CD56-NKG2C+ T cells. These clonotypes, the leaders elsewhere, also led the CD3+CD56-NKG2C+ fraction in four donors.

The TCR originated in a man aged 50 to 60 who received an inactivated influenza vaccine. V and J are TRBV5-1 and TRBJ1-1; D remains unclear. The sequencing here drew on CD4+ T cells sorted from PBMCs, taken 12 days after vaccination. CDR3 in DNA: TGCGCCAGCAGGTCACAACCGAACACTGAAGCTTTCTTT. Translation gives CASRSQPNTEAFF.